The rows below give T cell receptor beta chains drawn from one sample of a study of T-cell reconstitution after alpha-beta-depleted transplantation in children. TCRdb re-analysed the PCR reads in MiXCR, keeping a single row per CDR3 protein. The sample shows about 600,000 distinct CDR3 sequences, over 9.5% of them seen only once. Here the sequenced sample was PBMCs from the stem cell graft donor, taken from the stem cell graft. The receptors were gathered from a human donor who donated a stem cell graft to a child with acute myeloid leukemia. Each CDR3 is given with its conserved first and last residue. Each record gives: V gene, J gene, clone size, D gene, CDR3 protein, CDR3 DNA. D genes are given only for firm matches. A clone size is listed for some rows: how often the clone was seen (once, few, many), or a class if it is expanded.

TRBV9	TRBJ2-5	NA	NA	CASSAAVGTQYF	TGTGCCAGCAGCGCCGCCGTAGGGACCCAGTACTTC
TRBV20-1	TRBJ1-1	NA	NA	CSPKGDRNTEAFF	TGCAGCCCCAAGGGAGACAGGAACACTGAAGCTTTCTTT
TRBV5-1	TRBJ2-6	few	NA	CASRTSSGANVLTF	TGCGCCAGCAGGACGAGCTCTGGGGCCAACGTCCTGACTTTC
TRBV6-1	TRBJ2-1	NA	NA	CASSDLFMGQNYNEQFF	TGTGCCAGCAGTGATCTTTTCATGGGGCAGAATTACAATGAGCAGTTCTTC
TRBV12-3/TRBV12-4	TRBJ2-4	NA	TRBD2	CASSTSGSGNIQYF	TGTGCCAGCAGTACTAGCGGGAGCGGTAACATTCAGTACTTC
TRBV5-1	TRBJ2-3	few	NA	CASSLDPAPDTQYF	TGCGCCAGCAGCCTGGACCCGGCTCCGGATACGCAGTATTTT
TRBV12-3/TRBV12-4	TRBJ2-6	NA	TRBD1	CASMTGSGANVLTF	TGTGCCAGCATGACAGGGTCTGGGGCCAACGTCCTGACTTTC
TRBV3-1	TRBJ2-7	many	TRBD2	CAISLAGAQYF	TGTGCCATTTCCTTAGCGGGGGCGCAGTACTTC
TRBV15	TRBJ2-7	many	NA	CATRSPSSYEQYF	TGTGCCACCAGAAGCCCTAGCTCCTACGAGCAGTACTTC
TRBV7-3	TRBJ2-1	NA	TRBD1	CASSLTARDRAYNEQFF	TGTGCCAGCAGCTTAACGGCCCGGGACAGGGCCTACAATGAGCAGTTCTTC
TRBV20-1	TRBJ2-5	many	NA	CSAPELSASETQYF	TGCAGTGCTCCCGAGCTAAGCGCGTCAGAGACCCAGTACTTC
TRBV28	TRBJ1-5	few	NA	CASSLSLGNQPQHF	TGTGCCAGCAGTTTGAGCCTCGGCAATCAGCCCCAGCATTTT
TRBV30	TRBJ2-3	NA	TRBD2	CAWKLAEGWADTQYF	TGTGCCTGGAAACTAGCGGAGGGGTGGGCAGATACGCAGTATTTT
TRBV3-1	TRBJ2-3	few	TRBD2	CASSQRPSGDTQYF	TGTGCCAGCAGCCAACGCCCTAGCGGAGATACGCAGTATTTT